The 27 T cell receptor beta chains reported below all come from one sample, sequenced in a study of T-cell memory formation after mild COVID-19. Each CDR3 protein gets one entry after TCRdb re-called the 5' RACE reads with MiXCR. The sample has roughly 110,000 distinct CDR3 sequences; around a fifth are singletons. The sequencing input was PBMCs or a T cell subset sorted from them (not recorded which). These receptors all come from a man aged 18 to 29 who had mild COVID-19 (a few samples of this study predate the infection). Cell type and time point are not known.

This chain connects TRBV27 to TRBJ2-7; D gene ambiguous. CDR1 MNHEY and CDR2 SMNVEV come from the germline V gene (reference sequence). The CDR3 is 14 residues long. V lost 4 bases and J lost 4, with 14 bases in between. The CDR3 protein is CASSSLGKPYEQYV. In nucleotides, the CDR3 is TGTGCCAGCAGTTCGCTGGGTAAACCTTACGAGCAGTACGTC.

CDR3 protein: CASSQGGRGFFYYGYTF. Here the CDR3 DNA reads TGCGCCAGCAGCCAAGGGGGCAGGGGGTTTTTCTACTATGGCTACACCTTC. The chain employs TRBV4-1 and TRBJ1-2, with 7 bases lining up with TRBD1. The CDR3 consists of 17 residues. Germline trimming cut 1 base from V and 3 bases from J; bases unmatched to any gene: 11. Germline-derived CDR1 and CDR2 are MGHRA and YSYEKL.

As DNA, the CDR3 is TGTGCCACCAGTGATCGGGCGGGGATCACAGATACGCAGTATTTT. Residues: CATSDRAGITDTQYF. The rearrangement joins TRBV24-1 to TRBJ2-3; a possible D gene is TRBD2 (6 bases). The CDR3 contains 15 residues. Trimming removed 3 bases at V and 2 bases at J, with 11 bases between. Germline V gene sequence: CDR1 KGHDR, CDR2 SFDVKD.

This clonotype was counted many times. V gene TRBV7-8 combines with J gene TRBJ2-3, with a weak D call TRBD2 (6 bases). Germline CDR1 reads SGHVS; CDR2 reads FQNEAQ. Trimming removed 5 bases at V and 2 bases at J, with 20 bases between. There are 17 residues in the CDR3. CDR3 coding DNA: TGTGCCAGCAGCCCGAAGGAGGGCGGAACGTACACAGATACGCAGTATTTT. The encoded protein is CASSPKEGGTYTDTQYF.

In this sample, this clonotype turned up once. This chain uses TRBV13 with TRBJ1-5; D not certain. The CDR3 totals 12 residues. The germline CDR1 and CDR2 sequences are PRHDT and FYEKMQ (reference sequence). The ends were cut back, 0 bases at V and 6 bases at J, with 3 bases in the middle. The CDR3 bases are TGTGCCAGCAGCTTAGGCCGTCAGCCCCAGCATTTT. It specifies CASSLGRQPQHF.

The V call is TRBV29-1, the J call TRBJ1-1; 7 bases line up with TRBD1. Trimming removed 5 bases from V and 1 base from J; junction bases left unmatched: 1. The germline CDR1 and CDR2 sequences are SQVTM and ANQGSEA. This CDR3 has 12 residues. The CDR3 coding sequence is TGCAGCGTTAACAGGGGGAACACTGAAGCTTTCTTT. Its protein product is CSVNRGNTEAFF.

The chain employs TRBV10-3 and TRBJ2-3; 8 positions match TRBD1. The germline gives CDR1 ENHRY, CDR2 SYGVKD. The CDR3 is 14 residues long. V dropped 5 bases and J dropped 1; count of bases not matched to a gene: 2. CDR3 in amino acids: CAISSTGGTDTQYF. CDR3 DNA: TGTGCCATCAGTTCGACAGGGGGCACAGATACGCAGTATTTT.

There are a few counts of this clonotype. As DNA, the CDR3 is TGTGCCAGCCATCGAGAGTTCTTC. Translating gives CASHREFF. The J gene is TRBJ2-1, the V gene TRBV6-8; D is undetermined. CDR3 length: 8 residues. Germline-derived CDR1 and CDR2 are MNHGY and SAAAGT. V was shortened by 8 bases and J by 14 bases, with 7 bases between the two germline ends.

This clonotype has a single count. V is TRBV4-3 and J is TRBJ2-7; a weak D match, TRBD2 (5 bases). This CDR3 region has 19 residues. The V gene's germline CDR1 is LGHNA and CDR2 YSLEER. Trimming took 1 base from V and 2 from J, leaving 24 bases between them. CDR3 amino acids: CASSQGRSSRPPSAYEQYF. Here the CDR3 DNA reads TGCGCCAGCAGCCAAGGGAGATCTAGCCGCCCCCCTTCAGCCTACGAGCAGTACTTC.

This clonotype was observed a few times. The V and J genes are TRBV7-8 and TRBJ2-7; D possibly corresponds to TRBD2 (7 bases). The CDR3 contains 16 residues. Looked up from germline, CDR1 is SGHVS and CDR2 is FQNEAQ. V was pared by 4 bases and J by 4 bases, with 20 bases between. The CDR3 DNA sequence: TGTGCCAGCAGCTCCGGGGTAGGGGGGACTATTTACGAGCAGTACGTC. Translated: CASSSGVGGTIYEQYV.

J is TRBJ1-2 and V is TRBV6-2 or TRBV6-3; a weak D match, TRBD1 (6 bases). This CDR3 spans 13 amino acids. Trimming took off 8 bases at V and 4 bases at J, with 14 bases between the two ends. Germline-derived CDR1 and CDR2 are MNHEY and SVGEGT. The CDR3 here is CASGTGGAYGYTF. The CDR3 DNA is TGTGCCAGCGGAACCGGGGGGGCCTATGGCTACACCTTC.

This clonotype was detected only a few times. The chain is built from TRBV13 and TRBJ1-2; D perhaps matches TRBD1 (5 bases). The V gene's germline CDR1 is PRHDT and CDR2 FYEKMQ (reference sequence). V lost 5 bases and J lost 4, with 17 bases in between. The CDR3 is 15 residues long. The CDR3 coding sequence is TGTGCCAGCAGCATTCAATCGACAGCCTTCTATGGCTACACCTTC. It specifies CASSIQSTAFYGYTF.

The V gene is TRBV11-2, the J gene TRBJ1-2; D is unresolved. The V gene's germline CDR1 is SGHAT and CDR2 FQNNGV. The V and J ends lost 5 bases and 4 bases respectively, with 8 bases between them. This CDR3 is 12 amino acids long. CDR3 residues: CASSPEGYGYTF. The CDR3 DNA reads as TGTGCCAGCAGCCCGGAGGGCTATGGCTACACCTTC.

This chain connects TRBV6-5 to TRBJ2-1, with 9 bases fitting TRBD2. Trimming at V came to 0 bases and at J to 6 bases, leaving 3 bases not matched to a gene. The CDR3 is 15 amino acids. The germline CDR1 and CDR2 sequences are MNHEY and SVGAGI. The CDR3 loop is CASSYSRGGGNEQFF. The CDR3 coding sequence is TGTGCCAGCAGTTACTCCCGCGGGGGGGGCAATGAGCAGTTCTTC.

V gene TRBV14 combines with J gene TRBJ2-5, with D unclear. The V end lost 0 bases, the J end lost 0 bases, and 11 bases lay between the germline ends. This CDR3 is built from 16 residues. Germline V CDR1 and CDR2: SGHDN, FVKESK. The CDR3 here is CASSQDRANYQETQYF. CDR3 DNA: TGTGCCAGCAGCCAAGATCGAGCAAATTACCAAGAGACCCAGTACTTC.

This clonotype appeared a few times. The chain combines TRBV5-1 with TRBJ2-7; 7 bases line up with TRBD2. Germline V gene data show CDR1 as SGHRS and CDR2 as YFSETQ. The CDR3 consists of 13 residues. Unmatched junction bases numbered 5, after V lost 3 bases and J lost 5 bases. The CDR3 DNA reads TGCGCCAGCAGCTCGACTAGCATCCACGAGCAGTACTTC. It translates to CASSSTSIHEQYF.

The V and J genes are TRBV4-3 and TRBJ2-3, with 7 positions matching TRBD2. J lost 4 bases, V lost 5 bases, and 12 bases had no gene match. The CDR3 is 16 residues long. Germline-derived CDR1 and CDR2 are LGHNA and YSLEER. The CDR3: CASSAWDVRGADTQYF. In nucleotides, the CDR3 is TGCGCCAGCAGCGCCTGGGACGTCCGGGGGGCAGATACGCAGTATTTT.

The chain has TRBV15 and TRBJ2-3; weak D call: TRBD1 (5 bases). CDR3 size: 17 residues. V was trimmed by 2 bases and J by 4 bases, leaving 19 bases between them. The germline CDR1 and CDR2 sequences are LNHNV and YYDKDF (reference sequence). In DNA, the CDR3 is TGTGCCACCAGCAGACCCCCAGGGCTAGTTGGGTCAGATACGCAGTATTTT. Encoded protein: CATSRPPGLVGSDTQYF.

The rearrangement uses TRBV27 and TRBJ2-1; no clear D gene. Trimming left V 0 bases short and J 8 bases short, with 14 bases between. Germline CDR1 is MNHEY and CDR2 is SMNVEV (reference sequence). The CDR3 is 15 residues long. Written as DNA, the CDR3 is TGTGCCAGCAGTTTATCCTGGCTAGGTGGCGATGAGCAGTTCTTC. Translating gives CASSLSWLGGDEQFF.

The chain joins TRBV27 to TRBJ2-5; D unclear. This CDR3 region has 13 residues. Germline lookup yields CDR1 MNHEY and CDR2 SMNVEV (reference sequence). V gave up 3 bases and J gave up 5 bases, with 10 bases separating them. The CDR3 DNA reads as TGTGCCAGCAGTTTTTCGCAGACGGAGACCCAGTACTTC. This gives the protein CASSFSQTETQYF.

A few counts support this clonotype. The gene calls are TRBV18 and TRBJ1-1; 7 bases fit TRBD1. Per the germline V gene, CDR1 is KGHSH and CDR2 is LQKENI. V was clipped by 3 bases and J by 0 bases; unmatched bases: 4. The CDR3 is made up of 15 amino acids. In DNA form, the CDR3 reads TGTGCCAGCTCACCCGAGACAGGGATGAACACTGAAGCTTTCTTT. It yields the protein CASSPETGMNTEAFF.

This chain links TRBV5-1 with TRBJ1-5, with 7 bases fitting TRBD1. The CDR3 runs 13 residues. The junction had 3 bases not matched to a gene; V was cut back by 3 bases and J by 6 bases. Looked up from germline, CDR1 is SGHRS and CDR2 is YFSETQ. CDR3 sequence: CASSSTGSQPQHF. CDR3 in DNA: TGCGCCAGCAGCTCGACAGGGAGTCAGCCCCAGCATTTT.

As regards this clonotype: The junction shows a germline mismatch at one end, possibly a read error. The V and J genes are TRBV12-3 or TRBV12-4 and TRBJ2-2, with TRBD2 matching 8 bases. The CDR3 runs to 15 residues. CDR3 loop: CASSVAGSSTGELFF. DNA for the CDR3: TGTGCCAGCAGTGTAGCGGGGAGCTCCACCGGGGAGCTGTTTTTT.

The chain has TRBV10-2 and TRBJ2-7; 11 bases align to TRBD1. Per the germline V gene, CDR1 is WSHSY and CDR2 is SAAADI. With V trimmed by 8 bases and J by 6 bases, 6 bases remained unmatched. The CDR3 spans 13 residues. In DNA, the CDR3 is TGCGCCAGCTCGGACAGGGGGCTGGCCGAGCAGTACTTC. Its translation: CASSDRGLAEQYF.

Only a few counts were recorded for this clonotype. This chain links TRBV5-1 with TRBJ2-7; D is perhaps TRBD1 or TRBD2 (6 bases each). CDR1 is SGHRS, CDR2 YFSETQ, per germline. CDR3 length equals 13 residues. V was pared by 4 bases and J by 3 bases, with 11 bases between. The CDR3 region is CASSPGAGYEQYV. Written as DNA, the CDR3 is TGCGCCAGCAGCCCGGGGGCAGGCTACGAGCAGTACGTC.

This chain uses TRBV4-2 with TRBJ2-3; D is possibly TRBD2 (5 bases). Germline V gene data show CDR1 as LGHNA and CDR2 as YNFKEQ. The length of the CDR3 is 13 residues. Deletions cut 3 bases from V and 10 bases from J, with 14 bases between. The CDR3 region is CASSQGSGISQYF. As DNA, the CDR3 is TGTGCCAGCAGCCAGGGGAGTGGGATATCGCAGTATTTT.

V usage is TRBV6-6 and J usage is TRBJ1-1, with D perhaps matching TRBD1 (6 bases). This CDR3 comprises 14 residues. Germline V gives CDR1 MNHNY, CDR2 SVGAGI (reference sequence). V gave up 7 bases and J gave up 0 bases, with 12 bases separating them. In nucleotides, the CDR3 is TGTGCCAGCACCTCCCGGACAGTGAACACTGAAGCTTTCTTT. Protein: CASTSRTVNTEAFF.